This T cell receptor (beta chain) was obtained from a study of tumor-infiltrating lymphocytes in primary liver carcinoma. Each 20-30 mg portion of unsorted bulk tissue served as the source for co-extraction of RNA and DNA. CDR1 and CDR2 (germline): MGHRA, YSYEKL. The CDR3 loop spans 14 amino acids. The input was 450 to 500 ng total RNA; TCR beta cDNA was made from it with a constant-region primer. Slightly modified ARM-PCR with three nested multiplex PCR rounds yielded TCR beta libraries. Rounds one and two of PCR, each of 10 cycles, were primed with TRBV1-TRBV30 forward primers and a C-beta reverse primer. TCRdb independently ran MiXCR on the multiplex PCR reads; one entry per CDR3 protein. The sample includes some 110,000 distinct CDR3 sequences, around 80% of them seen just once. Of note for this clonotype: At one end, the junction sequence differs from germline, possibly due to a read error.

Sequencing was done on a sample of liver tumor tissue from sampling region 3. Documented subset: tumor region T3, left-lateral pole. The chain joins TRBV4-1 to TRBJ2-2; D is possibly TRBD2 (5 bases). The clonotype comes from a man in his forties with primary liver carcinoma and hepatitis B virus infection. Here the CDR3 DNA reads TGCGCCAGCAGCAAGCATGGAGACACCGGGGAGCCGTTTTTT. This gives the protein CASSKHGDTGEPFF.